In this sample, the clone carrying this T cell receptor (beta chain) turned up many times. Regions amplified from RNA transcripts were the TCR beta CDR3 regions. In the first-round RT-PCR of the TCR CDR3, the HTBI primer set was used. TCRdb reprocessed the multiplex PCR reads via MiXCR and lists one record per CDR3 protein. The sample gives about 770,000 distinct CDR3 sequences, around 19% of which show up once; approximately 16% is in the top ten. Trimming removed 7 bases at V and 4 bases at J, with 16 bases between. The CDR3 consists of 14 residues. This entry belongs to a study of T cells in Graves' hyperthyroidism and ophthalmopathy. Among the patients, aged 18 to 65, hyperthyroidism was newly diagnosed and had lasted under 2 months. Patients were excluded because of uncontrolled infection, other autoimmune disease, pregnancy or lactation.

This TCR came from a woman in her 50s with Graves' hyperthyroidism that later progressed to Graves' ophthalmopathy. The chain has TRBV12-3 or TRBV12-4 and TRBJ2-5, with D perhaps matching TRBD1 (5 bases). The specimen was blood. In nucleotides, the CDR3 is TGTGCCAGCACCTTTCAGGGCGGTGCAGAGACCCAGTACTTC. As protein: CASTFQGGAETQYF.